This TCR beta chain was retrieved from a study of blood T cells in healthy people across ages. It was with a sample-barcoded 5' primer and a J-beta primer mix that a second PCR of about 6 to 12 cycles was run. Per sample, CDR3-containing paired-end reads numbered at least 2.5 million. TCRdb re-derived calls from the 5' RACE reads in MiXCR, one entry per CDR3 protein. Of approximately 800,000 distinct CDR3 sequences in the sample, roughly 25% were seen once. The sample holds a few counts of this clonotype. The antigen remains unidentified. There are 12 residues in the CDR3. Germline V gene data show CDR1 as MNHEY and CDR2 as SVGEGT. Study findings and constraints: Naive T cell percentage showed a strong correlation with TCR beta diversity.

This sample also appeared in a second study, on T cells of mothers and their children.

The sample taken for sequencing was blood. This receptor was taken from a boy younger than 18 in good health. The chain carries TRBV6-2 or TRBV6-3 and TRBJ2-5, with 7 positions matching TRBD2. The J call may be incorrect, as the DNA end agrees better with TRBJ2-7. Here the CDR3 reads CASNPGGAEQYF. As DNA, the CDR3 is TGTGCCAGCAACCCGGGGGGTGCCGAGCAGTACTTC.